Given below is one T cell receptor beta chain in context. Antigen specificity is unknown. The donors, all healthy, were Caucasians living in Russia, aged about 6 to 90. The sample belongs to a study of blood T cells in healthy people across ages. Next came a second PCR, run for roughly 6 to 11 cycles, which used a sample-barcoded 5' primer along with a J-beta primer mix. Researchers report that each sample yielded at least 2.5 million CDR3-containing paired-end reads. TCRdb processed the 5' RACE reads anew with MiXCR; each CDR3 protein has one entry. The data contain some 700,000 distinct CDR3 sequences, roughly two fifths of them singletons. Study-wide results and caveats: Total diversity from one million sequenced T cells was likely underestimated. Higher diversity and more naive CD4+ cells were features of long-lived donors, compared to aged donors.

The sequence was obtained from a woman aged 60 to 75 in good health. The sample taken for sequencing was blood.

In DNA form, the CDR3 reads TGCGCCAGCAGCTTGGCCCAGGGACCGGAGACCCAGTTCTTC. Its protein is CASSLAQGPETQFF. The genes are TRBV5-1 and TRBJ2-1; the D call may be TRBD1 or TRBD2 (5 bases each). The CDR3 has 14 residues. The germline V gene has CDR1 SGHRS and CDR2 YFSETQ. V lost 0 bases, J lost 13 bases, and 17 bases lay in between.